Listed here is a single T cell receptor (beta chain). The antigen is unknown. The data stem from a study of blood T cells in healthy people across ages. The overall study: Template-switching capture recovered about one barcoded beta molecule per two T cells.

Findings and caveats of the study: No one knew whether donors had CMV, which possibly confounded expanded clonotype changes.

Germline CDR1 SGHVS, CDR2 FQNEAQ. Trimming left V 5 bases short and J 11 bases short, with 24 bases between. The CDR3 is made up of 15 amino acids. PCR was performed a second time for roughly 7 to 11 cycles using a sample-barcoded 5' primer and a J-beta primer mix. Every cDNA molecule carried a tag from a template-switch adaptor bearing 12 random nucleotides. TCRdb used MiXCR to reprocess the 5' RACE reads, holding one entry per CDR3 protein. The table includes 1.5 million to 2 million distinct CDR3 sequences, under 30% detected once. The gene calls are TRBV7-8 and TRBJ2-5, with D perhaps matching TRBD2 (6 bases). The sequenced material came from blood. This sequence was found in a woman in her twenties or thirties in good health. As DNA, the CDR3 is TGTGCCAGCAGCGACCCGGACGACACGGGGGATGAGCAGTACTTC. Translated: CASSDPDDTGDEQYF. The full variable domain, in which reference TRBV7-8 and TRBJ2-5 provide the parts outside the CDR3, is GAGVSQSPRYKVAKRGQDVALRCDPISGHVSLFWYQQALGQGPEFLTYFQNEAQLDKSGLPSDRFFAERPEGSVSTLKIQRTQQEDSAVYLCASSDPDDTGDEQYFGPGTRLLVL.